This T cell receptor (beta chain) appears in the sequencing data of a study of T cell repertoires in cytomegalovirus infection. Study in general: The authors used CMV epitopes that were HLA-C-restricted (recently identified) and HLA-B-restricted (well studied).

This clonotype was counted at least ten times. As yet, its antigen is unknown. TCRdb processed the reads anew with MiXCR; each CDR3 protein has one entry. This table has roughly 920,000 distinct CDR3 sequences, more than 25% appearing once. This CDR3 region has 15 residues. Germline trimming cut 6 bases from V and 3 bases from J; bases unmatched to any gene: 7. CDR1 and CDR2 from the germline V gene are MNHNS and SASEGT. General observations from the study: The cumulative frequency of public TCR beta families distinguished individuals who carried CMV together with the relevant HLA. The ex vivo response was dominated by HLA-C-restricted CMV-specific TCR beta clonotypes.

The sample consisted of cultured CD8+ T cells from PBMCs, taken from culture after CMV antigen stimulation. The V gene is TRBV6-1, the J gene TRBJ2-2; 7 positions agree with TRBD2. The TCR originated in a human donor in good health (CMV status not recorded). Some clones in this sample may be carry-over from other donors' samples. CDR3 sequence reads: CASRPSGGDTGELFF. CDR3 bases: TGTGCCAGCAGACCATCGGGGGGAGACACCGGGGAGCTGTTTTTT.